This T cell receptor (beta chain) is drawn from a study of cytomegalovirus exposure and HLA in healthy donors. Broader study findings: According to the study, 160 or so TCR beta chains were cytomegalovirus-associated. Researchers reported that a few CMV-associated chains were confirmed in vitro as CMV antigen-specific.

In the case of this clone: Its target is unknown.

The ends lost 6 bases at V and 3 bases at J; junction bases unmatched: 8. From germline, CDR1 is MNHNS and CDR2 SASEGT. The CDR3 is 15 amino acids. Primers for the PCR totalled 60 Vbeta and 13 Jbeta. TCRdb's table, derived via immunoSEQ multiplex PCR, lists solely in-frame clones and lacks some. The sample shows around 90,000 clones, approximately 56% of them seen only once. Sequenced input: PBMCs. The chain links TRBV6-1 to TRBJ1-2; 9 nucleotides agree with TRBD1. This clonotype was obtained from a woman in her 30s in good health and CMV-seropositive. The CDR3: CASSPTHRGHYGYTF. The CDR3 DNA reads as TGTGCCAGCAGCCCCACTCACAGGGGGCACTATGGCTACACCTTC.